Sequencing of this T cell receptor (beta chain) was carried out in a study of cytomegalovirus exposure and HLA in healthy donors. Study at large: Of the donors genotyped, approximately 410 in all, about 81% fell in the Caucasian-associated ancestry cluster. Notes on the study in general: Associated with cytomegalovirus, according to the listing, were approximately 160 TCR beta chains. Excluded: some indistinguishable V segments such as TRBV6-2 and TRBV6-3. By a later analysis, the bulk of CMV-associated TCR beta chains appeared HLA-restricted.

Regarding this clone: Its antigen is undetermined.

This CDR3 has 15 amino acids. V lost 3 bases, J lost 1 base, and 9 bases lay in between. Germline lookup yields CDR1 SGHVS and CDR2 FQNEAQ. Both 60 Vbeta primers and 13 Jbeta primers went into the PCR. Method: immunoSEQ multiplex PCR; TCRdb's copy keeps in-frame clones and lacks some. Of about 210,000 clones in the sample, around 76% are singletons; the top ten hold approximately 5.7%. The sequencing input was PBMCs. This TCR was recovered from a man aged 40-49 years in good health and CMV-seropositive. The gene calls are TRBV7-8 and TRBJ1-4; D call uncertain. The DNA for the CDR3 is TGTGCCAGCAGCTTCATACGGGGAACTAATGAAAAACTGTTTTTT. Amino acid sequence: CASSFIRGTNEKLFF.